The clone carrying this T cell receptor (beta chain) turned up a few times. This record belongs to a study of T cells after yellow fever vaccination. TCRdb reprocessed the 5' RACE reads with MiXCR, giving one entry per CDR3 protein. Of 350,000 to 550,000 distinct CDR3 sequences in the sample, around a sixth were seen once. Germline CDR1 is SGHTA and CDR2 is FQGNSA. V shed 3 bases and J shed 0 bases, with 9 bases lying between them. The CDR3 runs to 15 residues. V usage is TRBV7-2 and J usage is TRBJ2-1; possibly TRBD2 for D (5 bases). The sample in question was PBMCs, obtained before the yellow fever booster vaccination. The TCR comes from a man younger than 35 who received the YFV17D yellow fever vaccine. CDR3 in DNA: TGTGCCAGCAGCTTCGGGGTTAGCTCCTACAATGAGCAGTTCTTC. Residues: CASSFGVSSYNEQFF.